Below, 6 T cell receptor beta chains from the same sample are listed, as sequenced in a study of T cells in Graves' hyperthyroidism and ophthalmopathy. Amplification yielded TCR beta CDR3 regions, with RNA transcripts as the source. First-round RT-PCR with HTBI primers amplified the TCR CDR3 region. TCRdb recomputed calls from the multiplex PCR reads with MiXCR, one row per CDR3 protein. The table has 150,000 or so distinct CDR3 sequences, around 20% seen once; the top ten hold 60% to 80%. The sequencing sample was made of blood. All receptors come from a woman between 50 and 59 years old with Graves' hyperthyroidism that later progressed to Graves' ophthalmopathy.

This clonotype was seen many times. This chain connects TRBV7-2 to TRBJ1-2, with D possibly being TRBD1 (6 bases). The V gene lost 1 base and the J gene lost 6 bases, with 12 bases spanning the gap. CDR1 is SGHTA and CDR2 is FQGNSA in the germline V gene. The CDR3 length is 14 residues. DNA of the CDR3: TGTGCCAGCAGCTTAGAGGGGGGGCTGGATGGCTACACCTTC. Protein: CASSLEGGLDGYTF.

This chain connects TRBV7-8 to TRBJ2-7; D gene ambiguous. Between the trimmed V and J ends, which lost 3 bases and 5 bases, there was a span of 17 bases. Per germline, CDR1 SGHVS and CDR2 FQNEAQ. The length of the CDR3 is 15 residues. For the CDR3, the DNA is TGTGCCAGCAGCTTCCGGCATAGCTCCTACAACGAGCAGTACTTC. It yields the protein CASSFRHSSYNEQYF.

The chain couples TRBV18 to TRBJ1-1; no definite D call. V dropped 0 bases and J dropped 1 base, with 12 bases sitting between them. Germline-derived CDR1 and CDR2 are KGHSH and LQKENI. CDR3 length equals 16 residues. The CDR3 loop reads CASSPPGRPKNTEAFF. CDR3 DNA sequence: TGTGCCAGCTCACCACCGGGTAGGCCCAAGAACACTGAAGCTTTCTTT.

On this clonotype: A much larger clone differs from this one at a single base, so this may be a read error. The rearrangement joins TRBV5-5 to TRBJ2-7; no clear D gene. The better agreement between TRBJ2-1 and the DNA end casts doubt on the J call. Germline values: CDR1 SGHKS, CDR2 YYEKEE (reference sequence). The CDR3 contains 14 residues. CDR3 DNA: TGTGCCAGCAGCTTGGGACATAACACCTACGAGCAGTTCTTC. Protein product: CASSLGHNTYEQFF.

The gene calls are TRBV7-3 and TRBJ2-5; TRBD1 matches at 10 bases. V dropped 5 bases and J dropped 3; count of bases not matched to a gene: 9. The CDR3 consists of 16 residues. From germline, CDR1 is SGHTA and CDR2 FQGTGA. DNA for the CDR3: TGTGCCAGCAGCGGACAGGGGGGGACGGCTAAAGAGACCCAGTACTTC. The encoded protein is CASSGQGGTAKETQYF.

This clonotype has a count of ten or more. The chain combines TRBV20-1 with TRBJ1-5; 9 nucleotides match TRBD1. The CDR3 runs to 13 residues. Germline V gene sequence: CDR1 DFQATT, CDR2 SNEGSKA (reference sequence). The ends lost 6 bases at V and 5 bases at J; junction bases unmatched: 5. CDR3 sequence reads: CSAAGQGDQPQHF. The CDR3 nucleotides read TGCAGTGCCGCGGGACAGGGCGATCAGCCCCAGCATTTT.